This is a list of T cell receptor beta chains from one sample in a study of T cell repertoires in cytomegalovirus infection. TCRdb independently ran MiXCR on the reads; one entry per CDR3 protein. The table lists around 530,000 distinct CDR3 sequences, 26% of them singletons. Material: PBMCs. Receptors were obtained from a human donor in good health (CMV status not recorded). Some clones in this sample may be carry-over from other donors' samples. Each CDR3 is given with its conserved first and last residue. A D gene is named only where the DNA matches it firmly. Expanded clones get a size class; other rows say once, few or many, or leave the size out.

CASSLYYGASGPRGTQYF,TGTGCCAGCAGCTTATATTACGGGGCTAGCGGGCCAAGAGGGACCCAGTACTTC,TRBD2,TRBV7-2,few,TRBJ2-5
CASSLAGTDGYTF,TGCGCCAGCAGCTTGGCGGGGACGGATGGCTACACCTTC,.,TRBV5-1,.,TRBJ1-2
CASSLRGVALHADTQYF,TGTGCCAGCAGCTTACGAGGGGTCGCGTTGCACGCAGATACGCAGTATTTT,.,TRBV7-2,many,TRBJ2-3
CAWRPEGAGGYTF,TGTGCCTGGAGGCCCGAAGGGGCGGGAGGCTACACCTTC,.,TRBV30,.,TRBJ1-2
CASIQGAHINYGYTF,TGTGCCAGCATACAGGGGGCTCATATTAACTATGGCTACACCTTC,TRBD1,TRBV28,once,TRBJ1-2
CASSLKTSTYEQYF,TGTGCCAGCAGCCTAAAGACGAGTACCTACGAGCAGTACTTC,.,TRBV7-8,few,TRBJ2-7
CAWSVRAANQPQHF,TGTGCCTGGAGTGTACGGGCAGCAAATCAGCCCCAGCATTTT,.,TRBV30,few,TRBJ1-5
CAIKVDRNTDTQYF,TGTGCCATCAAGGTCGACAGAAACACAGATACGCAGTATTTT,.,TRBV10-3,.,TRBJ2-3
CASSLTRNEQFF,TGTGCCAGCAGCTTAACGCGGAATGAGCAGTTCTTC,.,TRBV11-3,few,TRBJ2-1
CSPDRVDSGDTQYF,TGCAGCCCAGACAGGGTTGATTCGGGAGATACGCAGTATTTT,TRBD1,TRBV20-1,.,TRBJ2-3
CASKFTIKDNEQFF,TGTGCCAGCAAATTCACGATAAAAGACAATGAGCAGTTCTTC,.,TRBV7-2,many,TRBJ2-1
CASSFRPSYGKNIQYF,TGTGCCAGCAGTTTTCGGCCTAGCTATGGCAAAAACATTCAGTACTTC,.,TRBV28,.,TRBJ2-4
CASSRWVTDTGELFF,TGTGCCAGCAGCAGGTGGGTTACGGACACCGGGGAGCTGTTTTTT,.,TRBV5-6,.,TRBJ2-2
CAISRTGRTEAFF,TGTGCCATCAGTCGGACGGGGAGGACTGAAGCTTTCTTT,.,TRBV10-3,few,TRBJ1-1
CAWSIGNQPQHF,TGTGCCTGGAGTATTGGTAATCAGCCCCAGCATTTT,.,TRBV30,.,TRBJ1-5
CASRQGAVGQPQHF,TGTGCCAGCAGACAGGGGGCTGTCGGACAGCCCCAGCATTTT,TRBD1,TRBV28,many,TRBJ1-5
CATSRDSGTSFNEQFF,TGTGCCACCAGCAGAGACTCCGGGACTAGCTTCAATGAGCAGTTCTTC,TRBD2,TRBV15,few,TRBJ2-1
CASSEWGGPQYF,TGCGCCAGCAGTGAGTGGGGGGGGCCTCAGTACTTC,.,TRBV10-2,.,TRBJ2-5
CASSPRRGDGRSSYEQYF,TGTGCCAGCAGCCCGCGTCGGGGGGACGGGCGTAGCTCCTACGAGCAGTACTTC,TRBD2,TRBV7-6,.,TRBJ2-7
CASSIPIGTNNEQFF,TGTGCCAGTAGTATCCCCATCGGGACCAACAATGAGCAGTTCTTC,.,TRBV19,few,TRBJ2-1
CASSLAQGRYEQYF,TGTGCCAGCAGCTTAGCGCAGGGGAGATACGAGCAGTACTTC,.,TRBV7-9,few,TRBJ2-7
CASSENGQGTYNEQFF,TGTGCCAGCAGTGAAAATGGACAGGGGACATACAATGAGCAGTTCTTC,TRBD1,TRBV2,.,TRBJ2-1
CASSLSPRAGNTIYF,TGTGCCAGCAGTTTATCCCCCAGGGCTGGAAACACCATATATTTT,.,TRBV27,.,TRBJ1-3
CASSIAREDTQYF,TGTGCCAGTAGTATTGCCAGGGAGGATACGCAGTATTTT,.,TRBV19,.,TRBJ2-3